The T cell receptor (beta chain) under discussion was sequenced for a study of PD-1 blockade in classical Hodgkin lymphoma. Overall study results and limits: At baseline, newly diagnosed patients reportedly showed less TCR diversity than healthy donors.

Every patient relapsed after autologous stem cell transplantation, and brentuximab vedotin exposure varied. The protocol was immunoSEQ multiplex PCR, while the TCRdb copy is restricted to in-frame clones and leaves out a portion. The profile shows 80,000 to 100,000 clones, 80% to 95% of them singletons. As for this clone: Its antigen is not known.

The receptor comes from a human donor with classical Hodgkin lymphoma. Here the sequenced sample was peripheral blood mononuclear cells (PBMCs), taken at baseline.

CDR3 amino acids: CASSRDRDSGYTF. In DNA, the CDR3 is TGTGCCAGCAGCCGGGACAGGGATAGCGGCTACACCTTC. The rearrangement links TRBV5-4 to TRBJ1-2, with 9 bases identical to TRBD1. V lost 4 bases and J lost 8; bases outside the gene matches: 6. The CDR3 spans 13 residues. CDR1 and CDR2 (germline): SGHNT, YYREEE (reference sequence).